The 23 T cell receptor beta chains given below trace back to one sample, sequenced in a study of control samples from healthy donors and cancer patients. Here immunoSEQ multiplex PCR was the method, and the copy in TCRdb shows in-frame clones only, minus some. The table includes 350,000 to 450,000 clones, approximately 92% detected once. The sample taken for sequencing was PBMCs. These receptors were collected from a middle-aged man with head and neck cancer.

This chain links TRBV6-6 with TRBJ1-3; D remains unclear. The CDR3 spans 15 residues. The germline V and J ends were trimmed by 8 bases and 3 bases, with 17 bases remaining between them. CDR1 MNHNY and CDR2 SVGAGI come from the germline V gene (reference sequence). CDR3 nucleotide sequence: TGTGCCAGCTCCTCCTGGGGAGGAGTTGGAAACACCATATATTTT. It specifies CASSSWGGVGNTIYF.

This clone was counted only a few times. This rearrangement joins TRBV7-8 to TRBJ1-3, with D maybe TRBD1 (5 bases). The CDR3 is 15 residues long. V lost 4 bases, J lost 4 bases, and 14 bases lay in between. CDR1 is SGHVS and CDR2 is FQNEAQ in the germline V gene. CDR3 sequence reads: CASSSLSGPGNTIYF. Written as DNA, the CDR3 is TGTGCCAGCAGCTCGCTGTCAGGGCCCGGAAACACCATATATTTT.

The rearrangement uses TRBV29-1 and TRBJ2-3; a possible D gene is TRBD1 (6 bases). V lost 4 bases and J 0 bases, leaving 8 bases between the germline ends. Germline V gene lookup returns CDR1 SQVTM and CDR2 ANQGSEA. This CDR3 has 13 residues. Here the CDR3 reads CSVAGQSTDTQYF. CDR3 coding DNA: TGCAGCGTTGCGGGACAAAGCACAGATACGCAGTATTTT.

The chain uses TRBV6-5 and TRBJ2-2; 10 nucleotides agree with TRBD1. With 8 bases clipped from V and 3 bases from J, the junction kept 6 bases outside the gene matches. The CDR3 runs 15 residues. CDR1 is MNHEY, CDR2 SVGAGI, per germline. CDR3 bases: TGTGCCAGCTTTGGAGGGACAGGGGACACCGGGGAGCTGTTTTTT. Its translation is CASFGGTGDTGELFF.

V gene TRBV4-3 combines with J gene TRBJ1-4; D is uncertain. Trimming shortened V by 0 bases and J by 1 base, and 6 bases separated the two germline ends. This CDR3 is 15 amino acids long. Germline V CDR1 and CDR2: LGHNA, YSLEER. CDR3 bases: TGCGCCAGCAGCCAAGAGGCAGGAACTAATGAAAAACTGTTTTTT. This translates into CASSQEAGTNEKLFF.

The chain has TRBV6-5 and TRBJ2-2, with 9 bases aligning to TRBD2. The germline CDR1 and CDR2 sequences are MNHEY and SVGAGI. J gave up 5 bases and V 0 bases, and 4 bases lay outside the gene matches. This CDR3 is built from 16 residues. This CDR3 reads CASSYSAGGSTGELFF. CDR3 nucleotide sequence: TGTGCCAGCAGTTACTCGGCGGGAGGGAGTACCGGGGAGCTGTTTTTT.

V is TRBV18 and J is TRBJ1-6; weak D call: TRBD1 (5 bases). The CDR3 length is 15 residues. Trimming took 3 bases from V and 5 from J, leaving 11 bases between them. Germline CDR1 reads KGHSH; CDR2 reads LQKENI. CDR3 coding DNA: TGTGCCAGCTCACCGTCGGGGGGTAATAATTCACCCCTCCACTTT. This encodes CASSPSGGNNSPLHF.

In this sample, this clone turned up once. The CDR3 sequence: CASSETWTSSDTQYF. CDR3 nucleotides: TGTGCCAGCAGCGAGACCTGGACTAGCTCAGATACGCAGTATTTT. The V call is TRBV7-3, the J call TRBJ2-3; TRBD2 matches 8 bases. The germline V gene has CDR1 SGHTA and CDR2 FQGTGA. With 5 bases clipped from V and 4 bases from J, the junction kept 8 bases outside the gene matches. This CDR3 contains 15 residues.

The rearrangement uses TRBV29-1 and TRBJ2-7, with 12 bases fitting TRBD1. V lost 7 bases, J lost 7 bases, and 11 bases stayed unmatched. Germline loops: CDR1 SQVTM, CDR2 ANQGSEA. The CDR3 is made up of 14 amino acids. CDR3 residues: CSGRPGTGGGEQYF. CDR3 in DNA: TGCAGCGGCCGGCCGGGGACAGGGGGCGGTGAGCAGTACTTC.

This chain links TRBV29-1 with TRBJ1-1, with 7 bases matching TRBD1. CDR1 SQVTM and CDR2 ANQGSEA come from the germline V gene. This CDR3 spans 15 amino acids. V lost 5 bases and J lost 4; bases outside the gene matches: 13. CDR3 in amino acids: CSVPTGLGATTEAFF. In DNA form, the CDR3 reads TGCAGCGTTCCGACAGGGTTGGGAGCGACCACTGAAGCTTTCTTT. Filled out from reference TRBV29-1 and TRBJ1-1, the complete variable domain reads SAVISQKPSRDICQRGTSLTIQCQVDSQVTMMFWYRQQPGQSLTLIATANQGSEATYESGFVIDKFPISRPNLTFSTLTVSNMSPEDSSIYLCSVPTGLGATTEAFFGQGTRLTVV.

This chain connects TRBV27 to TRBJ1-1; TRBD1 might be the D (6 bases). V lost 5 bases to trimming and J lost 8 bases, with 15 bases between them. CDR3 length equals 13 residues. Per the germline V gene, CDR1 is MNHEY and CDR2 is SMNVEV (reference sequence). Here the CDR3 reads CASSPYRAGEAFF. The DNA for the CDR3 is TGTGCCAGCAGTCCCTACAGGGCTGGGGAAGCTTTCTTT.

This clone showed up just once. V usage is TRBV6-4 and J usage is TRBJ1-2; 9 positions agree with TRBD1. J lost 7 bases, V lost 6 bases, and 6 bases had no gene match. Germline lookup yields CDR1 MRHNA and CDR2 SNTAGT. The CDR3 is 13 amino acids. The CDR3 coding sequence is TGTGCCAGCAGCGCTACAGGGGGCAGTGGCTACACCTTC. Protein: CASSATGGSGYTF.

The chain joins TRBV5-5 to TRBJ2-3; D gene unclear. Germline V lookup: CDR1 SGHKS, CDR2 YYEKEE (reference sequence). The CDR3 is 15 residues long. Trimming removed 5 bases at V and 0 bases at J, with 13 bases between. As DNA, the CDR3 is TGTGCCAGCAGGGCAACGGCAGCTAGCACAGATACGCAGTATTTT. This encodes CASRATAASTDTQYF.

The CDR3: CASSRRTDEAFF. The CDR3 DNA is TGTGCCAGCAGCAGAAGGACAGATGAAGCTTTCTTT. The chain links TRBV5-4 to TRBJ1-1, with D tentatively TRBD1 (6 bases). Trimming left V 4 bases short and J 7 bases short, with 11 bases between. The germline CDR1 and CDR2 sequences are SGHNT and YYREEE (reference sequence). This CDR3 has 12 residues.

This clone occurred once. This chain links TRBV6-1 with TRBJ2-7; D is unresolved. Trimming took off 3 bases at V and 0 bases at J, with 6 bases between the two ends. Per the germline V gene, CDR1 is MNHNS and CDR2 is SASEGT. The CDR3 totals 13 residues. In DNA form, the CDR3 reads TGTGCCAGCAGTGACAGGTTCTCCTACGAGCAGTACTTC. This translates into CASSDRFSYEQYF.

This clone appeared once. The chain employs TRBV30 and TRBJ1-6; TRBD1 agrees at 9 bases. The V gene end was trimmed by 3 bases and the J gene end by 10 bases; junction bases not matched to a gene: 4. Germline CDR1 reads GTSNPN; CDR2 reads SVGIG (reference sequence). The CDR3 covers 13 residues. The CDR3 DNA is TGTGCCTGGAGAGACAGGGGGGGGTCACCCCTCCACTTT. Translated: CAWRDRGGSPLHF.

The CDR3 bases are TGCAGTGCCCGGAACTACGAGCAGTACTTC. It yields the protein CSARNYEQYF. The V and J genes are TRBV20-1 and TRBJ2-7; D ambiguous. Germline V gene data show CDR1 as DFQATT and CDR2 as SNEGSKA (reference sequence). V lost 6 bases, J lost 3 bases, and 6 bases lay in between. This CDR3 has 10 residues.

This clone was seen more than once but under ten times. The CDR3 coding sequence is TGTGCCAGCAGCCAAAAGGGGGCCTACGAGCAGTACTTC. It yields the protein CASSQKGAYEQYF. The chain uses TRBV3-1 (or the pseudogene TRBV3-2) and TRBJ2-7; perhaps TRBD1 as D (6 bases). With 2 bases removed from V and 2 bases from J, the gap between germline ends came to 7 bases. The CDR3 covers 13 residues. Germline CDR1 LGHDT, CDR2 YNNKEL (reference sequence).

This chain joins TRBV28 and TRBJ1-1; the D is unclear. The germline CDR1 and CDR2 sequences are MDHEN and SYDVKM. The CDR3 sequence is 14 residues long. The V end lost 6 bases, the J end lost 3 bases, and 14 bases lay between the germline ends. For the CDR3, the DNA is TGTGCCAGCAGGGCTCTATGGGCGTACACTGAAGCTTTCTTT. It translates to CASRALWAYTEAFF.

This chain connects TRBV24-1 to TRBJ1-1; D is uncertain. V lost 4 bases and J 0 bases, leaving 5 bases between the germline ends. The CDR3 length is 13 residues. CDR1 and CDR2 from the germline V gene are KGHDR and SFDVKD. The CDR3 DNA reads TGTGCCACCAGTGACCGAATGAACACTGAAGCTTTCTTT. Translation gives CATSDRMNTEAFF.

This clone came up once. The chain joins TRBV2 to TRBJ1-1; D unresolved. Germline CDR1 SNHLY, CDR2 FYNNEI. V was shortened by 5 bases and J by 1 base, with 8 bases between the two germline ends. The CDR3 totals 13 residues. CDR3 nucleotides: TGTGCCAGCAGTTTCCAGGAGAACACTGAAGCTTTCTTT. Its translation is CASSFQENTEAFF.

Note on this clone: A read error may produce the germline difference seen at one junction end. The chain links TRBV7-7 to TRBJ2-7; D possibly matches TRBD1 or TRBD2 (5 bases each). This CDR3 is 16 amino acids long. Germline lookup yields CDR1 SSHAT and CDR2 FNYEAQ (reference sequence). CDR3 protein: CASSLVGDGASYEQYF. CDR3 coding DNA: TGTGCTAGCAGCTTAGTAGGGGACGGGGCCTCCTACGAGCAGTACTTC.

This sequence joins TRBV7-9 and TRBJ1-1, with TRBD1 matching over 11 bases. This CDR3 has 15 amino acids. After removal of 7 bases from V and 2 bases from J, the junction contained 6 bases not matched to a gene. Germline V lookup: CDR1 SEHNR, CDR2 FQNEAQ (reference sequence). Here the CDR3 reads CASIPGQGVNTEAFF. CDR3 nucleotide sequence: TGTGCCAGCATCCCGGGACAGGGGGTCAACACTGAAGCTTTCTTT.